The 30 T cell receptor beta chains below all came from one sample that was sequenced in a study of blood T cell repertoires in COVID-19. TCRdb's copy holds only in-frame clones and misses some; the assay was immunoSEQ multiplex PCR. In the table there are about 170,000 clones, roughly 80% of which are singletons. Sample: peripheral blood. The source of these receptors is a man aged 70-80 years with acute or convalescent COVID-19.

This sequence joins TRBV6-4 and TRBJ1-1; D is undetermined. Deletions cut 5 bases from V and 1 base from J, with 8 bases between. The CDR3 has 13 residues. Germline lookup yields CDR1 MRHNA and CDR2 SNTAGT. The CDR3 nucleotides are TGTGCCAGCAGTCAGGTCCAGAACACTGAAGCTTTCTTT. It yields the protein CASSQVQNTEAFF.

V gene TRBV24-1 combines with J gene TRBJ1-1; 7 bases match TRBD1. After removal of 4 bases from V and 4 bases from J, the junction contained 8 bases not matched to a gene. Germline V gene lookup returns CDR1 KGHDR and CDR2 SFDVKD. The CDR3 has 15 amino acids. Written as DNA, the CDR3 is TGTGCCACCAGTGACCCAACAGGGGCAGGCACTGAAGCTTTCTTT. It translates to CATSDPTGAGTEAFF.

This clone was seen just once. This chain connects TRBV29-1 to TRBJ2-2; 10 nucleotides align to TRBD1. The V and J ends lost 4 bases and 4 bases, in that order; junction bases with no gene match: 6. Germline-derived CDR1 and CDR2 are SQVTM and ANQGSEA. CDR3 length: 15 residues. DNA for the CDR3: TGCAGCGTTGCCCTGGGACAGGGGAGCACCGGGGAGCTGTTTTTT. Its translation: CSVALGQGSTGELFF.

This clone came up once. The chain joins TRBV11-1 to TRBJ2-5, with 9 positions matching TRBD2. The V gene's germline CDR1 is SGHAT and CDR2 FQDESV (reference sequence). This CDR3 contains 16 residues. J lost 5 bases, V lost 0 bases, and 7 bases had no gene match. The CDR3 is CASSLALSGGPETQYF. DNA of the CDR3: TGTGCCAGCAGCTTAGCTTTAAGCGGGGGGCCGGAGACCCAGTACTTC.

The V gene is TRBV28, the J gene TRBJ1-5; 7 bases align to TRBD1. CDR3 size: 14 residues. Germline-derived CDR1 and CDR2 are MDHEN and SYDVKM. Trimming took 3 bases from V and 6 from J; bases not matched to a gene: 5. The CDR3 DNA sequence: TGTGCCAGCAGTTTTGTTGGGACAGCTCAGCCCCAGCATTTT. Protein product: CASSFVGTAQPQHF.

V and J are TRBV28 and TRBJ2-5; 8 nucleotides match TRBD1. This CDR3 spans 14 amino acids. Germline trimming cut 3 bases from V and 3 bases from J; bases unmatched to any gene: 3. Germline loops: CDR1 MDHEN, CDR2 SYDVKM. In DNA form, the CDR3 reads TGTGCCAGCAGTTTGGACAGGGTCAAAGAGACCCAGTACTTC. Residues: CASSLDRVKETQYF. Using reference TRBV28 and TRBJ2-5 for the parts outside the CDR3, the full variable domain is DVKVTQSSRYLVKRTGEKVFLECVQDMDHENMFWYRQDPGLGLRLIYFSYDVKMKEKGDIPEGYSVSREKKERFSLILESASTNQTSMYLCASSLDRVKETQYFGPGTRLLVL.

The V gene is TRBV18, the J gene TRBJ2-5, with a tentative D call TRBD2 (5 bases). Germline-derived CDR1 and CDR2 are KGHSH and LQKENI. The V gene lost 3 bases and the J gene lost 4 bases, with 18 bases spanning the gap. The CDR3 has 16 amino acids. CDR3 nucleotides: TGTGCCAGCTCACCCCCGCAGCGGTCCACCCCAGAGACCCAGTACTTC. It is translated as CASSPPQRSTPETQYF. Variable domain in full (rest from reference TRBV18 and TRBJ2-5): NAGVMQNPRHLVRRRGQEARLRCSPMKGHSHVYWYRQLPEEGLKFMVYLQKENIIDESGMPKERFSAEFPKEGPSILRIQQVVRGDSAAYFCASSPPQRSTPETQYFGPGTRLLVL.

The rearrangement links TRBV11-2 to TRBJ2-7, with D maybe TRBD1 (6 bases). CDR3 size: 16 residues. Germline V gene lookup returns CDR1 SGHAT and CDR2 FQNNGV. V lost 1 base and J lost 2, with 15 bases in between. The CDR3 protein is CASSLVGGTKTYEQYF. The CDR3 DNA follows: TGTGCCAGCAGCTTAGTAGGTGGGACAAAAACCTACGAGCAGTACTTC. Supplemented by reference TRBV11-2 and TRBJ2-7, the full variable domain reads EAGVAQSPRYKIIEKRQSVAFWCNPISGHATLYWYQQILGQGPKLLIQFQNNGVVDDSQLPKDRFSAERLKGVDSTLKIQPAKLEDSAVYLCASSLVGGTKTYEQYFGPGTRLTVT.

The chain employs TRBV3-1 (or the pseudogene TRBV3-2) and TRBJ2-2, with 14 bases identical to TRBD2. The CDR3 has 19 amino acids. The V gene's germline CDR1 is LGHDT and CDR2 YNNKEL (reference sequence). Losses at the gene ends were 3 bases for V and 1 base for J; bases not matched to a gene: 7. CDR3 region: CASSQSIGTSGGNTGELFF. The CDR3 DNA is TGTGCCAGCAGCCAGAGCATCGGGACTAGCGGGGGGAACACCGGGGAGCTGTTTTTT.

This chain links TRBV11-1 with TRBJ2-1, with TRBD2 matching over 10 bases. V was clipped by 2 bases and J by 9 bases; unmatched bases: 10. This CDR3 comprises 16 residues. The germline gives CDR1 SGHAT, CDR2 FQDESV (reference sequence). As DNA, the CDR3 is TGTGCCAGCAGCTTAAGTCTGGCTAGCGGGAGTGCTGAGCAGTTCTTC. Amino acid sequence: CASSLSLASGSAEQFF.

V gene TRBV19 combines with J gene TRBJ2-6; D unresolved. Germline V gene sequence: CDR1 LNHDA, CDR2 SQIVND (reference sequence). Trimming removed 4 bases from V and 3 bases from J, with 7 bases in between. The CDR3 is made up of 14 amino acids. CDR3 amino acids: CASSNAFGANVLTF. The CDR3 nucleotides are TGTGCCAGTAGTAATGCGTTTGGGGCCAACGTCCTGACTTTC.

This chain links TRBV5-4 with TRBJ2-1, with 9 bases lining up with TRBD1. Losses at the gene ends were 4 bases for V and 6 bases for J; bases not matched to a gene: 5. The germline V gene has CDR1 SGHNT and CDR2 YYREEE (reference sequence). The length of the CDR3 is 14 residues. CDR3 in DNA: TGTGCCAGCAGCCGGGACAGGGTGGTCAATGAGCAGTTCTTC. Its translation: CASSRDRVVNEQFF.

This chain joins TRBV5-6 and TRBJ1-1, with TRBD1 identical over 10 bases. Germline CDR1 and CDR2: SGHDT and YYEEEE. The CDR3 length is 17 residues. Trimming took 1 base from V and 0 from J; bases not matched to a gene: 6. The DNA for the CDR3 is TGTGCCAGCAGCTTGAGGACAGGGGGATTTATGAACACTGAAGCTTTCTTT. This sequence encodes CASSLRTGGFMNTEAFF. The variable domain in full, with the rest retrieved from reference TRBV5-6 and TRBJ1-1, is DAGVTQSPTHLIKTRGQQVTLRCSPKSGHDTVSWYQQALGQGPQFIFQYYEEEERQRGNFPDRFSGHQFPNYSSELNVNALLLGDSALYLCASSLRTGGFMNTEAFFGQGTRLTVV.

This chain uses TRBV19 with TRBJ2-3; TRBD2 aligns across 8 bases. Per germline, CDR1 LNHDA and CDR2 SQIVND (reference sequence). V trimming: 7 bases; J trimming: 2 bases; junction bases outside the gene matches: 17. This CDR3 has 18 amino acids. CDR3 sequence: CASNPTSANLLDTDTQYF. The CDR3 DNA sequence: TGTGCCAGTAACCCGACTAGCGCCAATCTCCTCGACACAGATACGCAGTATTTT.

This clone has just a few counts. The chain carries TRBV29-1 and TRBJ1-3, with D possibly matching TRBD1 (6 bases). Germline lookup yields CDR1 SQVTM and CDR2 ANQGSEA. Trimming shortened V by 4 bases and J by 6 bases, and 16 bases separated the two germline ends. The CDR3 loop spans 14 amino acids. CDR3 nucleotide sequence: TGCAGCGTTGTAGTCAGGGGAAGGGAAAACACCATATATTTT. This codes for CSVVVRGRENTIYF. Supplemented by reference TRBV29-1 and TRBJ1-3, the full variable domain reads SAVISQKPSRDICQRGTSLTIQCQVDSQVTMMFWYRQQPGQSLTLIATANQGSEATYESGFVIDKFPISRPNLTFSTLTVSNMSPEDSSIYLCSVVVRGRENTIYFGEGSWLTVV.

In this sample, this clone turned up once. V is TRBV7-9 and J is TRBJ2-3, with D possibly being TRBD2 (6 bases). This CDR3 region has 14 residues. Per germline, CDR1 SEHNR and CDR2 FQNEAQ (reference sequence). V lost 3 bases and J lost 0, with 7 bases in between. CDR3 nucleotide sequence: TGTGCCAGCAGCTTGGAGGGTAGCACAGATACGCAGTATTTT. Its protein product is CASSLEGSTDTQYF.

CDR3 nucleotide sequence: TGTGCCAGCTCACCACCCGCAGGGGGGACAAACACTGAAGCTTTCTTT. As protein: CASSPPAGGTNTEAFF. The chain carries TRBV18 and TRBJ1-1; 7 bases agree with TRBD1. V lost 0 bases and J lost 2; bases outside the gene matches: 6. Germline V gives CDR1 KGHSH, CDR2 LQKENI. The CDR3 loop spans 16 amino acids.

This clone was picked up a small number of times. The chain links TRBV7-2 to TRBJ2-1, with 16 nucleotides matching TRBD2. The CDR3 loop spans 17 amino acids. V shed 1 base and J 8 bases; nucleotides not matched to a gene: 5. Germline V gene sequence: CDR1 SGHTA, CDR2 FQGNSA. CDR3 in amino acids: CASSLGPGLAGGYEQFF. The CDR3 DNA reads as TGTGCCAGCAGCTTAGGGCCGGGACTAGCGGGAGGGTATGAGCAGTTCTTC.

V and J are TRBV24-1 and TRBJ2-1; the match to TRBD2 covers 7 bases. The CDR3 is 14 amino acids. Germline V gene sequence: CDR1 KGHDR, CDR2 SFDVKD. Unmatched junction bases numbered 8, after V lost 1 base and J lost 12 bases. The CDR3 region has the DNA TGTGCCACCAGTGATTTTTCGGGGTCGGGGGGGCAGTTCTTC. It codes for CATSDFSGSGGQFF.

The rearrangement joins TRBV19 to TRBJ2-3; 12 bases are shared with TRBD1. The CDR3 sequence is 16 residues long. Germline CDR1 LNHDA, CDR2 SQIVND (reference sequence). The V and J ends lost 4 bases and 2 bases, in that order; junction bases with no gene match: 4. The CDR3 spells CASSRDRGRDTDTQYF. In DNA form, the CDR3 reads TGTGCCAGTAGTAGGGACAGGGGGCGGGACACAGATACGCAGTATTTT.

The chain combines TRBV7-3 with TRBJ2-3; 9 bases align to TRBD2. Trimming at V came to 5 bases and at J to 3 bases, leaving 3 bases not matched to a gene. Germline-derived CDR1 and CDR2 are SGHTA and FQGTGA. The CDR3 is made up of 14 amino acids. The CDR3 nucleotides are TGTGCCAGCAGCCTTAGCGGGGGAACAGATACGCAGTATTTT. It codes for CASSLSGGTDTQYF.

V and J are TRBV5-4 and TRBJ2-7, with 9 bases matching TRBD2. CDR1 and CDR2 (germline): SGHNT, YYREEE (reference sequence). The ends lost 2 bases at V and 0 bases at J; junction bases unmatched: 9. The CDR3 has 17 amino acids. This CDR3 is CASSFILAGKLSYEQYF. The CDR3 nucleotides are TGTGCCAGCAGCTTCATTCTAGCGGGAAAGCTCTCCTACGAGCAGTACTTC.

The genes are TRBV27 and TRBJ2-1; D might be TRBD2 (6 bases). Trimming left V 1 base short and J 7 bases short, with 14 bases between. CDR3 length: 15 residues. Germline lookup yields CDR1 MNHEY and CDR2 SMNVEV (reference sequence). The CDR3 nucleotides read TGTGCCAGCAGTTTATTTTTTGGGACTGGTAATGAGCAGTTCTTC. This translates into CASSLFFGTGNEQFF.

This clone was counted a single time. The gene calls are TRBV14 and TRBJ2-1; maybe TRBD2 (5 bases). CDR3 length equals 15 residues. CDR1 is SGHDN and CDR2 is FVKESK in the germline V gene. Trimming shortened V by 4 bases and J by 4 bases, and 14 bases separated the two germline ends. This CDR3 reads CASSPYWGEYNEQFF. CDR3 DNA sequence: TGTGCCAGCAGCCCCTATTGGGGAGAGTACAATGAGCAGTTCTTC.

The chain combines TRBV10-1 with TRBJ1-1, with D maybe TRBD1 (5 bases). The germline V and J ends were trimmed by 3 bases and 6 bases, with 14 bases remaining between them. This CDR3 has 14 residues. CDR1 and CDR2 (germline): WNHNN, SYGVQD (reference sequence). CDR3 bases: TGCGCCAGCAGTGAAAGGGGCTTGGGCGCTGAAGCTTTCTTT. Translation gives CASSERGLGAEAFF.

The chain links TRBV13 to TRBJ2-7, with D possibly TRBD2 on 7 matching bases. This CDR3 is built from 14 residues. V was shortened by 11 bases and J by 7 bases, with 24 bases between the two germline ends. Germline CDR1 and CDR2: PRHDT and FYEKMQ (reference sequence). The CDR3 nucleotides read TGTGCCCGCCGCTGCCGCCGGGGGGCGGGGGAGCAGTACTTC. It yields the protein CARRCRRGAGEQYF.

This rearrangement joins TRBV11-3 to TRBJ2-3; 10 nucleotides agree with TRBD2. The CDR3 is 19 amino acids. Germline loops: CDR1 SGHNT, CDR2 YENEEA. With V trimmed by 1 base and J by 2 bases, 12 bases remained unmatched. The CDR3 here is CASSLGEREGLSPTDTQYF. The DNA of the CDR3 is TGTGCCAGCAGCTTAGGGGAGCGGGAGGGCCTATCCCCCACAGATACGCAGTATTTT.

CDR3 region: CASSIGGTNTGELFF. The DNA for the CDR3 is TGTGCCAGCTCTATCGGCGGGACCAACACCGGGGAGCTGTTTTTT. V is TRBV18 and J is TRBJ2-2, with D possibly being TRBD2 (6 bases). The V gene lost 6 bases and the J gene lost 2 bases, with 13 bases spanning the gap. The germline V gene has CDR1 KGHSH and CDR2 LQKENI. The CDR3 is 15 residues long.

This clone was found once. The chain has TRBV10-2 and TRBJ1-5, with 7 nucleotides matching TRBD1. Germline values: CDR1 WSHSY, CDR2 SAAADI. This CDR3 region has 13 residues. With 5 bases clipped from V and 6 bases from J, the junction kept 4 bases outside the gene matches. CDR3 DNA sequence: TGCGCCAGCAGTAGGGGGCAGGGTCAGCCCCAGCATTTT. Protein product: CASSRGQGQPQHF.

The gene calls are TRBV27 and TRBJ1-5; maybe TRBD1 (5 bases). Deletions cut 2 bases from V and 4 bases from J, with 9 bases between. There are 14 residues in the CDR3. Per the germline V gene, CDR1 is MNHEY and CDR2 is SMNVEV (reference sequence). For the CDR3, the DNA is TGTGCCAGCAGTTTAAGGGGCTTAAATCAGCCCCAGCATTTT. Translation: CASSLRGLNQPQHF.